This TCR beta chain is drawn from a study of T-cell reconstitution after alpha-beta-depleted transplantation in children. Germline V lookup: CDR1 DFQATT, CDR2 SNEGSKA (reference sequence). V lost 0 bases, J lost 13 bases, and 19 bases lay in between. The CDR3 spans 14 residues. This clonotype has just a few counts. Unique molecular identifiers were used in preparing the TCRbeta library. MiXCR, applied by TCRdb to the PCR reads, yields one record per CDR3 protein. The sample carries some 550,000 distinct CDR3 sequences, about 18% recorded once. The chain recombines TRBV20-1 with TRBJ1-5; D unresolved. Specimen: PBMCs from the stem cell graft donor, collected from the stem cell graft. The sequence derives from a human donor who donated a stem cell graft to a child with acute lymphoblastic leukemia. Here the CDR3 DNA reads TGCAGTGCTAGAGATCGGGCCTCACTTACTTGGCAGCATTTT. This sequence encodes CSARDRASLTWQHF.